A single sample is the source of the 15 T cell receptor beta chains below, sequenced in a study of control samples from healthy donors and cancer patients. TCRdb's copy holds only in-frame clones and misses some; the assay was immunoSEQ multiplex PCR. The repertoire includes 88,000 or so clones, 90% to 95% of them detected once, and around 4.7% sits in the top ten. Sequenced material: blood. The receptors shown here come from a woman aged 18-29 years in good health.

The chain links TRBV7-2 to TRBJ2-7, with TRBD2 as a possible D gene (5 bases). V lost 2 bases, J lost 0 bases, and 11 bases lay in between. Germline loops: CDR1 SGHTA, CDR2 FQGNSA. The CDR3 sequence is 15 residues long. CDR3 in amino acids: CASSLFVGSSYEQYF. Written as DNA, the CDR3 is TGTGCCAGCAGCTTATTCGTGGGGAGCTCCTACGAGCAGTACTTC.

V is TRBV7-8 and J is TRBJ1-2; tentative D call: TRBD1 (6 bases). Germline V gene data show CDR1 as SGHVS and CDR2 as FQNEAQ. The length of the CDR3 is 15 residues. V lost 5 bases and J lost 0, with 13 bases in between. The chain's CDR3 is CASSPGQIPNYGYTF. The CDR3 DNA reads TGTGCCAGCAGCCCCGGACAGATTCCTAACTATGGCTACACCTTC. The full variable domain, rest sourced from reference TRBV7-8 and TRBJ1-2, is GAGVSQSPRYKVAKRGQDVALRCDPISGHVSLFWYQQALGQGPEFLTYFQNEAQLDKSGLPSDRFFAERPEGSVSTLKIQRTQQEDSAVYLCASSPGQIPNYGYTFGSGTRLTVV.

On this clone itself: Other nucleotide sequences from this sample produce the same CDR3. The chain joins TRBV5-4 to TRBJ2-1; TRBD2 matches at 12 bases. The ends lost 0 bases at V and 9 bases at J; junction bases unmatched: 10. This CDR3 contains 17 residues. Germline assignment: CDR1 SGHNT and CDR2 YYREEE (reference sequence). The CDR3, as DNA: TGTGCCAGCAGCTTGGAGATGCTAGCGGGGGGGTTGGGTGAGCAGTTCTTC. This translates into CASSLEMLAGGLGEQFF.

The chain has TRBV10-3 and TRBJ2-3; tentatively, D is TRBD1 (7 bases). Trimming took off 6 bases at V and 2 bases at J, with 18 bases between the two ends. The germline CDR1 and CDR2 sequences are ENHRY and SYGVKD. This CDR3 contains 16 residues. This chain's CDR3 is CAISARQGGITDTQYF. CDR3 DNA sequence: TGTGCCATCAGCGCTAGGCAGGGGGGCATCACAGATACGCAGTATTTT.

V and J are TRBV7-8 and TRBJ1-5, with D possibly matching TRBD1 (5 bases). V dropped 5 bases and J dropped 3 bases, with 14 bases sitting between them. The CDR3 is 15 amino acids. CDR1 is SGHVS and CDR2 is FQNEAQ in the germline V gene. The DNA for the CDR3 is TGTGCCAGCAGCAGGGTACGGGGCCACAATCAGCCCCAGCATTTT. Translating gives CASSRVRGHNQPQHF.

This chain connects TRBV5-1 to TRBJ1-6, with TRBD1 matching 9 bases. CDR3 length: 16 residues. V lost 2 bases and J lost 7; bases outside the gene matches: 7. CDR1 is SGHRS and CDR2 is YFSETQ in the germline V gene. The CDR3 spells CASSLVSGTGNSPLHF. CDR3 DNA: TGCGCCAGCAGCTTAGTTTCCGGGACAGGGAATTCACCCCTCCACTTT.

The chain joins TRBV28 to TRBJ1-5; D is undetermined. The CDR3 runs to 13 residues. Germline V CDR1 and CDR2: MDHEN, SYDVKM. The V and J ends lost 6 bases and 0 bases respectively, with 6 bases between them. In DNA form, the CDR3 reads TGTGCCAGCAGAGTAAATAGCAATCAGCCCCAGCATTTT. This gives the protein CASRVNSNQPQHF.

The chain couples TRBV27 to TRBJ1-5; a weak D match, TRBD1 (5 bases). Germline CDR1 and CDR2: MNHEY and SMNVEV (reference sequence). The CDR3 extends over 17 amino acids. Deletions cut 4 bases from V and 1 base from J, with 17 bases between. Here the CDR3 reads CASSSRDQGRSNQPQHF. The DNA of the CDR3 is TGTGCCAGCAGTTCCAGGGACCAGGGACGGAGCAATCAGCCCCAGCATTTT.

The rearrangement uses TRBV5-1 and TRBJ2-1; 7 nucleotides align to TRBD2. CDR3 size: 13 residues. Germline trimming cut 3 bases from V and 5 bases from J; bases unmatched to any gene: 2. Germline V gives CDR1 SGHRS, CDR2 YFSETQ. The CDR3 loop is CASSSSGDNEQFF. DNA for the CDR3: TGCGCCAGCAGCTCCAGCGGGGACAATGAGCAGTTCTTC.

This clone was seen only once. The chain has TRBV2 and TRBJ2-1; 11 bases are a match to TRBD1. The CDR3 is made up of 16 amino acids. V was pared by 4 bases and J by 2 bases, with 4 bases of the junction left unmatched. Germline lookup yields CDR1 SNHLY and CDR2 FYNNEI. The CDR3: CASSAWGQGAYNEQFF. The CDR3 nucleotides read TGTGCCAGCAGTGCCTGGGGACAGGGGGCCTACAATGAGCAGTTCTTC.

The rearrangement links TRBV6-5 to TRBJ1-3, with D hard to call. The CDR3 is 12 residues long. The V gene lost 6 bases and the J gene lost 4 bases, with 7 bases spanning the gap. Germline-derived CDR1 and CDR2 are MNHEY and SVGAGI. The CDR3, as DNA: TGTGCCAGCAGGCGGGGAGGAAACACCATATATTTT. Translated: CASRRGGNTIYF.

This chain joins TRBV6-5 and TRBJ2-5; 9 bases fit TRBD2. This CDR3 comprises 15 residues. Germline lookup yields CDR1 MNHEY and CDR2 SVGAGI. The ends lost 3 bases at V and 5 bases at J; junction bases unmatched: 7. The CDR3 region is CASSYRGGEVETQYF. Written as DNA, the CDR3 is TGTGCCAGCAGTTATCGCGGGGGGGAGGTGGAGACCCAGTACTTC.

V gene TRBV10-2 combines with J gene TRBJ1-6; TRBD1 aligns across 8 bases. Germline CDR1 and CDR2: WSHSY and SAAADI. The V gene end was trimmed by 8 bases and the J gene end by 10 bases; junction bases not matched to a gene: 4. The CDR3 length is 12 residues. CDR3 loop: CASGTGESPLHF. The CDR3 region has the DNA TGCGCCAGCGGGACAGGCGAATCACCCCTCCACTTT.

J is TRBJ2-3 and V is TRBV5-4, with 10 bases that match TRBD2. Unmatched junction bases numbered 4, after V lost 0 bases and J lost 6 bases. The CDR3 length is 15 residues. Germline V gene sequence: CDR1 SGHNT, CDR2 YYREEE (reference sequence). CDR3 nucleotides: TGTGCCAGCAGCTTGGAGCGGGGGGGTTCTGATACGCAGTATTTT. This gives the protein CASSLERGGSDTQYF.

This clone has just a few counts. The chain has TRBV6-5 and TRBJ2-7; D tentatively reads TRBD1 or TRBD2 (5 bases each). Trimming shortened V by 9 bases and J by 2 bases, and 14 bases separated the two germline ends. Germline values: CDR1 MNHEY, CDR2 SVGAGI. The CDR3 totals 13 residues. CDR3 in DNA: TGTGCCAGTTCGGGGACGCATCCCTACGAGCAGTACTTC. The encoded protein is CASSGTHPYEQYF.